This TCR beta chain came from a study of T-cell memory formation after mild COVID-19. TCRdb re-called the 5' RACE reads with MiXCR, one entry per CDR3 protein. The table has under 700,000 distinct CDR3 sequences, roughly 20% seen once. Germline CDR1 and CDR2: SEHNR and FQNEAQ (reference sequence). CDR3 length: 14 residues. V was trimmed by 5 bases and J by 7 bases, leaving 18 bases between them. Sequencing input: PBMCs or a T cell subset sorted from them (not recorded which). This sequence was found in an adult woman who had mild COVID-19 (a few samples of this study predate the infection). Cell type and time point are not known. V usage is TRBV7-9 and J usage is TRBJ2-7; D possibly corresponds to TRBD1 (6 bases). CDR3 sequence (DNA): TGTGCCAGCAGCCCAACTCGACAGGTCGGGGAGCAGTACTTC. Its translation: CASSPTRQVGEQYF. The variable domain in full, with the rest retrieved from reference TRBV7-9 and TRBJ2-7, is DTGVSQNPRHKITKRGQNVTFRCDPISEHNRLYWYRQTLGQGPEFLTYFQNEAQLEKSRLLSDRFSAERPKGSFSTLEIQRTEQGDSAMYLCASSPTRQVGEQYFGPGTRLTVT.